The 28 T cell receptor beta chains below come from one sample, sequenced in a study of T cell repertoires in cytomegalovirus infection. Each CDR3 protein is one row after TCRdb ran MiXCR on the reads. The data show approximately 990,000 distinct CDR3 sequences, with under 40% seen just once and under 15% held by the top ten. These receptors' targets are unknown. The specimen was cultured CD8+ T cells from PBMCs, collected from culture after CMV antigen stimulation. These receptors all come from a human donor in good health (CMV status not recorded). Some clones in this sample may be carry-over from other donors' samples.

V is TRBV29-1 and J is TRBJ1-2; D call uncertain. The CDR3 is 11 residues long. The germline V and J ends were trimmed by 6 bases and 4 bases, with 9 bases remaining between them. Per the germline V gene, CDR1 is SQVTM and CDR2 is ANQGSEA. The CDR3 sequence: CSVTFSYGYTF. Written as DNA, the CDR3 is TGCAGCGTCACATTCAGCTATGGCTACACCTTC.

This clonotype was seen ten or more times. This rearrangement joins TRBV7-6 to TRBJ2-1, with D hard to call. This CDR3 comprises 13 residues. The germline V and J ends were trimmed by 2 bases and 5 bases, with 7 bases remaining between them. Per the germline V gene, CDR1 is SGHVS and CDR2 is FNYEAQ. The CDR3 coding sequence is TGTGCCAGCAGCTTACTTATTAACAATGAGCAGTTCTTC. Its translation: CASSLLINNEQFF. Full variable domain (outside the CDR3, taken from reference TRBV7-6 and TRBJ2-1): GAGVSQSPRYKVTKRGQDVALRCDPISGHVSLYWYRQALGQGPEFLTYFNYEAQQDKSGLPNDRFSAERPEGSISTLTIQRTEQRDSAMYRCASSLLINNEQFFGPGTRLTVL.

The genes are TRBV20-1 and TRBJ2-5; 9 bases match TRBD2. In germline, CDR1 is DFQATT, CDR2 SNEGSKA (reference sequence). The CDR3 length is 15 residues. V lost 4 bases to trimming and J lost 5 bases; unmatched junction nucleotides: 11. In DNA form, the CDR3 reads TGCAGTGCTAAAAATACCGGGACTAGCTGGGAGACCCAGTACTTC. As protein: CSAKNTGTSWETQYF.

This clonotype was detected many times. The V and J genes are TRBV14 and TRBJ1-1; no reliable D call. Germline CDR1 SGHDN, CDR2 FVKESK. Trimming stripped 6 bases from V and 1 base from J, with 9 bases between. This CDR3 contains 13 residues. The CDR3 DNA follows: TGTGCCAGCAGACGCACGGCGAACACTGAAGCTTTCTTT. Its protein product is CASRRTANTEAFF.

This clonotype was detected a few times. This chain joins TRBV6-1 and TRBJ1-1, with a tentative D call TRBD1 (6 bases). Looked up from germline, CDR1 is MNHNS and CDR2 is SASEGT. Trimming pared 6 bases from V and 7 bases from J, leaving 15 bases between. The CDR3 runs 13 residues. The CDR3 DNA follows: TGTGCCAGCAGCCCCGCCGGGACAATTGAAGCTTTCTTT. Translation gives CASSPAGTIEAFF.

Comments on this clonotype: It may be a read error: a sequence one base away is much more abundant. V and J are TRBV7-3 and TRBJ2-3; no firm D call. Germline loops: CDR1 SGHTA, CDR2 FQGTGA. The CDR3 contains 15 residues. DNA of the CDR3: TGTGTCAGCAGCTCCGCGAAAGCTAGCACAGATACGCAGTATTTT. Translated: CVSSSAKASTDTQYF.

This clonotype came up a few times. CDR3 sequence reads: CASSPGGSGGNGYTF. CDR3 coding DNA: TGTGCCAGCAGCCCCGGTGGGAGTGGGGGGAATGGCTACACCTTC. The chain uses TRBV7-8 and TRBJ1-2; TRBD1 is a possible D gene (5 bases). Between the trimmed V and J ends, which lost 5 bases and 6 bases, there was a span of 19 bases. The germline V gene encodes CDR1 SGHVS and CDR2 FQNEAQ. The CDR3 length is 15 residues.

The CDR3 DNA is TGTGCCAGCAGTCCAGAGGACAGGGTTCATGGCTACACCTTC. Its protein is CASSPEDRVHGYTF. The rearrangement links TRBV6-1 to TRBJ1-2, with 8 nucleotides matching TRBD1. The trim removed 5 bases at V and 6 bases at J, leaving 8 bases unmatched. This CDR3 comprises 14 residues. CDR1 is MNHNS, CDR2 SASEGT, per germline.

The V and J genes are TRBV20-1 and TRBJ2-3, with TRBD2 identical over 13 bases. V gave up 2 bases and J gave up 6 bases; unmatched junction bases: 5. The CDR3 runs to 15 residues. Germline CDR1 DFQATT, CDR2 SNEGSKA (reference sequence). Here the CDR3 reads CSARRLAGGRDTQYF. DNA of the CDR3: TGCAGTGCTAGACGACTAGCGGGGGGCCGGGATACGCAGTATTTT.

This clonotype was observed a few times. The chain uses TRBV6-1 and TRBJ1-2, with TRBD1 as a possible D gene (5 bases). Deletions cut 4 bases from V and 5 bases from J, with 14 bases between. Germline V lookup: CDR1 MNHNS, CDR2 SASEGT. The length of the CDR3 is 14 residues. The CDR3 coding sequence is TGTGCCAGCAGTGGGACCGGGGGTACTTATGGCTACACCTTC. Translated: CASSGTGGTYGYTF.

This clonotype was observed many times. The chain carries TRBV7-6 and TRBJ1-1; 12 bases are a match to TRBD1. The J segment lost 4 bases and the V segment lost 5 bases, leaving 8 bases of the junction unmatched. CDR1 and CDR2 from the germline V gene are SGHVS and FNYEAQ. The length of the CDR3 is 16 residues. CDR3 coding DNA: TGTGCCAGCAGCGACCGGGACAGGGGGCTTCCCACTGAAGCTTTCTTT. Amino acids: CASSDRDRGLPTEAFF.

This chain links TRBV19 with TRBJ2-7, with TRBD2 matching 8 bases. Germline CDR1 reads LNHDA; CDR2 reads SQIVND (reference sequence). After removal of 10 bases from V and 5 bases from J, the junction contained 10 bases not matched to a gene. This CDR3 is 13 amino acids long. The CDR3 is CATNGGGLHEQYV. DNA for the CDR3: TGTGCCACAAATGGCGGGGGGCTTCACGAGCAGTACGTC.

The rearrangement uses TRBV29-1 and TRBJ2-1; 9 nucleotides align to TRBD1. V shed 6 bases and J 8 bases; nucleotides not matched to a gene: 8. From germline, CDR1 is SQVTM and CDR2 ANQGSEA. The CDR3 length is 13 residues. Written as DNA, the CDR3 is TGCAGCGTAGACGGGACAGGGTTTGATGAGCAGTTCTTC. Protein product: CSVDGTGFDEQFF.

This rearrangement joins TRBV5-6 to TRBJ1-2; D possibly corresponds to TRBD1 (5 bases). The CDR3 totals 14 residues. The V end was cut by 4 bases, the J end by 6 bases, with 16 bases between. Per the germline V gene, CDR1 is SGHDT and CDR2 is YYEEEE. CDR3 nucleotide sequence: TGTGCCAGCAGCCCCGGGGAGGGGCTTCATGGCTACACCTTC. Translation: CASSPGEGLHGYTF.

This chain uses TRBV7-8 with TRBJ2-6; D possibly matches TRBD1 or TRBD2 (5 bases each). Trimming removed 4 bases from V and 4 bases from J, with 14 bases in between. The germline gives CDR1 SGHVS, CDR2 FQNEAQ. The CDR3 totals 16 residues. The CDR3 here is CASSSTGPVGANVLTF. The CDR3 coding sequence is TGTGCCAGCAGCTCCACGGGACCGGTCGGGGCCAACGTCCTGACTTTC.

This clonotype was counted only a few times. The chain has TRBV14 and TRBJ2-1; possible D gene TRBD1, 6 bases. Trimming left V 4 bases short and J 1 base short, with 11 bases between. Germline V gene sequence: CDR1 SGHDN, CDR2 FVKESK. CDR3 length: 15 amino acids. This CDR3 reads CASSRYQGSYNEQFF. DNA for the CDR3: TGTGCCAGCAGCCGTTACCAGGGGTCCTACAATGAGCAGTTCTTC.

The rearrangement uses TRBV9 and TRBJ1-6; tentatively, D is TRBD1 (6 bases). Germline V gene sequence: CDR1 SGDLS, CDR2 YYNGEE. Trimming cost V 2 bases and J 2 bases, with 14 bases left between them. CDR3 size: 17 residues. CDR3 DNA: TGTGCCAGCAGCGTGAGGTCAGGGGTGGCCTATAATTCACCCCTCCACTTT. Protein: CASSVRSGVAYNSPLHF.

V usage is TRBV27 and J usage is TRBJ2-1, with 15 bases fitting TRBD2. CDR3 length: 16 amino acids. The V and J ends lost 8 bases and 10 bases, in that order; junction bases with no gene match: 12. The germline CDR1 and CDR2 sequences are MNHEY and SMNVEV (reference sequence). Here the CDR3 reads CASCDGTSGGYREQFF. In nucleotides, the CDR3 is TGTGCCAGCTGTGACGGGACTAGCGGGGGGTATCGGGAGCAGTTCTTC.

This clonotype appeared many times. The V call is TRBV6-5, the J call TRBJ2-4; D is perhaps TRBD1 or TRBD2 (6 bases each). The germline V and J ends were trimmed by 4 bases and 8 bases, with 18 bases remaining between them. Germline values: CDR1 MNHEY, CDR2 SVGAGI. The CDR3 consists of 15 residues. CDR3 coding DNA: TGTGCCAGCAGTTTACTCGGGGGCTCCGGGGACATTCAGTACTTC. Residues: CASSLLGGSGDIQYF.

This clonotype was seen more than once but under ten times. This rearrangement joins TRBV7-9 to TRBJ2-2; unclear D gene. The CDR3 has 16 residues. The V and J ends lost 5 bases and 0 bases respectively, with 13 bases between them. The germline gives CDR1 SEHNR, CDR2 FQNEAQ (reference sequence). Here the CDR3 DNA reads TGTGCCAGCAGCACGTCACGGATTACGAACACCGGGGAGCTGTTTTTT. It translates to CASSTSRITNTGELFF.

V usage is TRBV6-1 and J usage is TRBJ2-5; maybe TRBD2 (6 bases). V lost 3 bases, J lost 3 bases, and 8 bases lay in between. CDR1 is MNHNS and CDR2 is SASEGT in the germline V gene. The CDR3 is made up of 13 amino acids. The DNA for the CDR3 is TGTGCCAGCAGTGAGATAGCGGAAGAGACCCAGTACTTC. Protein sequence: CASSEIAEETQYF.

The V gene is TRBV6-2 or TRBV6-3, the J gene TRBJ2-2; 8 positions agree with TRBD1. The CDR3 runs 12 residues. CDR1 is MNHEY and CDR2 is SVGEGT in the germline V gene. V gave up 7 bases and J gave up 9 bases; unmatched junction bases: 4. CDR3 nucleotides: TGTGCCAGCACTCAGGGGGCCTGGGAGCTGTTTTTT. Amino acid sequence: CASTQGAWELFF.

In this sample, this clonotype turned up a few times. V gene TRBV6-6 combines with J gene TRBJ1-5; the D gene is possibly TRBD1 (5 bases). The germline V and J ends were trimmed by 7 bases and 2 bases, with 18 bases remaining between them. The length of the CDR3 is 16 residues. CDR1 MNHNY and CDR2 SVGAGI come from the germline V gene (reference sequence). The CDR3 DNA is TGTGCCAGCACTCCAGGGCCCCCCGGAGGCAATCAGCCCCAGCATTTT. This codes for CASTPGPPGGNQPQHF.

V usage is TRBV6-8 and J usage is TRBJ1-1; D unresolved. This CDR3 comprises 12 residues. Trimming removed 0 bases from V and 7 bases from J, with 6 bases in between. Germline CDR1 and CDR2: MNHGY and SAAAGT. The CDR3 bases are TGTGCCAGCAGTTACTCGTACGTTGAAGCTTTCTTT. Translation: CASSYSYVEAFF.

In its sample, this clonotype was seen a few times. The gene calls are TRBV6-1 and TRBJ2-7, with no clear D. This CDR3 has 12 residues. The V end lost 4 bases, the J end lost 5 bases, and 9 bases lay between the germline ends. Per the germline V gene, CDR1 is MNHNS and CDR2 is SASEGT. This CDR3 reads CASSVLGDEQYV. The CDR3 DNA sequence: TGTGCCAGCAGTGTACTGGGTGACGAGCAGTACGTC.

The chain couples TRBV28 to TRBJ1-2, with D perhaps TRBD1 (6 bases). Germline assignment: CDR1 MDHEN and CDR2 SYDVKM. This CDR3 is 15 amino acids long. V lost 6 bases and J 4 bases, leaving 18 bases between the germline ends. The DNA of the CDR3 is TGTGCCAGCAGGGTATCTAGGGGGTCTGCCTATGGCTACACCTTC. This sequence encodes CASRVSRGSAYGYTF.

The chain joins TRBV2 to TRBJ2-4; TRBD2 is a possible D gene (7 bases). From germline, CDR1 is SNHLY and CDR2 FYNNEI. The CDR3 has 14 amino acids. The V and J ends lost 5 bases and 8 bases respectively, with 16 bases between them. The CDR3 nucleotides are TGTGCCAGCAGTCTTTTAGGGGGGGCGGACATTCAGTACTTC. Translating gives CASSLLGGADIQYF.

This sequence joins TRBV19 and TRBJ1-1; D gene ambiguous. CDR3 size: 13 residues. V lost 4 bases and J 3 bases, leaving 9 bases between the germline ends. Germline values: CDR1 LNHDA, CDR2 SQIVND (reference sequence). The CDR3 is CASSSLWDTEAFF. CDR3 DNA sequence: TGTGCCAGTAGTAGTCTTTGGGACACTGAAGCTTTCTTT.